This TCR beta chain came from a study of T cells in Graves' hyperthyroidism and ophthalmopathy. The study, taken as a whole, reports: Blood held most thyroid clonotypes expanded above 0.001 frequency.

The CDR3 runs 15 residues. Trimming took off 2 bases at V and 5 bases at J, with 15 bases between the two ends. The authors obtained PBMCs from about 9 ml of fresh peripheral blood. RNA transcripts served as the template for amplifying TCR beta CDR3 regions. The TCR CDR3 was amplified in a first-round RT-PCR using the HTBI primer set. MiXCR, run by TCRdb on the multiplex PCR reads, gives a single entry per CDR3 protein. Among 450,000 to 650,000 distinct CDR3 sequences, less than 25% were seen once, and the ten largest hold more than 25%. Ten or more counts support this clonotype. Its antigen remains unknown.

The sequence came from a man younger than 30 with Graves' hyperthyroidism. Sequencing was done on a sample of blood. The chain couples TRBV12-3 or TRBV12-4 to TRBJ1-2, with D possibly matching TRBD1 (5 bases). CDR3 nucleotides: TGTGCCAGCAGTTTATCCGCAGGGAGGAGGTATGGCTACACCTTC. Amino acids: CASSLSAGRRYGYTF.